These 17 T cell receptor beta chains were all obtained from the same sample, sequenced in a study of blood T cells in healthy people across ages. A J-beta primer mix and a sample-barcoded 5' primer were used in a second PCR of about 7 to 12 cycles. TCRdb re-called the 5' RACE reads with MiXCR, one entry per CDR3 protein. The sample yields 1.5 million to 1.9 million distinct CDR3 sequences, 35% to 45% seen once. The specimen was blood. These receptor sequences come from a woman between 18 and 30 years old in good health.

J is TRBJ2-1 and V is TRBV27; 15 bases align to TRBD2. J was trimmed by 13 bases and V by 5 bases; bases with no gene match: 12. The CDR3 has 16 residues. Germline V CDR1 and CDR2: MNHEY, SMNVEV (reference sequence). CDR3 nucleotides: TGTGCCAGCAGTATGGGACTAGCGGGAGGTATCGGGACCCAGTTCTTC. Translated: CASSMGLAGGIGTQFF.

This clonotype appeared a few times. The gene calls are TRBV7-2 and TRBJ2-7; a weak D match, TRBD1 (5 bases). The germline V gene has CDR1 SGHTA and CDR2 FQGNSA. This CDR3 has 13 amino acids. The V end was cut by 1 base, the J end by 7 bases, with 11 bases between. The CDR3 is CASSLDWAGEQYF. CDR3 bases: TGTGCCAGCAGCTTAGATTGGGCAGGGGAGCAGTACTTC.

This chain joins TRBV7-2 and TRBJ2-6; TRBD2 aligns across 14 bases. CDR3 length equals 18 residues. Germline CDR1 SGHTA, CDR2 FQGNSA. V lost 4 bases to trimming and J lost 0 bases; unmatched junction nucleotides: 2. The CDR3, as DNA: TGTGCCAGCAGCTGGACTAGCGGGGGGATCTCTGGGGCCAACGTCCTGACTTTC. Its protein is CASSWTSGGISGANVLTF.

This clonotype has only a few counts. The CDR3 here is CASRRGDGANEKLFF. The CDR3, as DNA: TGCGCCAGCAGACGGGGCGACGGTGCTAATGAAAAACTGTTTTTT. The chain couples TRBV5-1 to TRBJ1-4; D may be TRBD1 (5 bases). V was cut by 5 bases and J by 3 bases, with 14 bases left in between. The V gene's germline CDR1 is SGHRS and CDR2 YFSETQ. CDR3 length: 15 amino acids.

This chain links TRBV2 with TRBJ1-2; TRBD1 is a possible D gene (5 bases). Germline CDR1 reads SNHLY; CDR2 reads FYNNEI. Trimming pared 5 bases from V and 3 bases from J, leaving 16 bases between. The length of the CDR3 is 15 residues. The CDR3 bases are TGTGCCAGCAGTCGAGACCGGGGCGCGCACTATGGCTACACCTTC. This gives the protein CASSRDRGAHYGYTF.

The chain is built from TRBV25-1 and TRBJ2-5; 10 bases line up with TRBD2. Per the germline V gene, CDR1 is MGHDK and CDR2 is SYGVNS. The ends lost 7 bases at V and 11 bases at J; junction bases unmatched: 13. The CDR3 loop spans 14 amino acids. The CDR3: CASKGLAGEAEQYF. In nucleotides, the CDR3 is TGTGCCAGCAAGGGCCTAGCGGGAGAAGCTGAGCAGTACTTC.

About this clonotype: A junction boundary mismatches the germline segment, possibly from a read error. The chain links TRBV15 to TRBJ2-7; D gene uncertain. The CDR3 loop spans 14 amino acids. CDR1 and CDR2 from the germline V gene are LNHNV and YYDKDF (reference sequence). CDR3 DNA sequence: TGTGTCACCAGCAGAGATCAGGAATCCTACGAGCAGTACTTC. This sequence encodes CVTSRDQESYEQYF.

This clonotype appeared a single time. A read error may explain this, as a much larger clone is one base away. V gene TRBV29-1 combines with J gene TRBJ2-3; 14 bases are shared with TRBD2. The germline gives CDR1 SQVTM, CDR2 ANQGSEA. The CDR3 length is 15 residues. The chain's CDR3 is CSVEGLAGVVDAQYF. The CDR3 DNA follows: TGCAGCGTTGAGGGACTAGCGGGAGTTGTAGATGCGCAGTATTTT.

The chain links TRBV20-1 to TRBJ2-3; no firm D call. CDR3 length: 11 residues. Germline V gene lookup returns CDR1 DFQATT and CDR2 SNEGSKA (reference sequence). V gave up 6 bases and J gave up 1 base, with 5 bases separating them. The CDR3 DNA sequence: TGCAGTGCATTCCGCACAGATACGCAGTATTTT. Protein sequence: CSAFRTDTQYF.

The chain employs TRBV2 and TRBJ1-1, with unresolved D. CDR1 is SNHLY, CDR2 FYNNEI, per germline. The CDR3 sequence is 14 residues long. Trimming cost V 1 base and J 4 bases, with 10 bases left between them. The CDR3 nucleotides are TGTGCCAGCAGTGAAGTGCTAGTGATCACTGAAGCTTTCTTT. Translated, it gives CASSEVLVITEAFF.

The genes are TRBV28 and TRBJ1-2; 8 positions match TRBD1. The trim removed 4 bases at V and 5 bases at J, leaving 9 bases unmatched. The germline gives CDR1 MDHEN, CDR2 SYDVKM. This CDR3 spans 15 amino acids. CDR3 in amino acids: CASSSTGQAIYGYTF. Written as DNA, the CDR3 is TGTGCCAGCAGTTCGACGGGACAGGCCATATATGGCTACACCTTC.

V is TRBV5-1 and J is TRBJ1-2; 7 nucleotides match TRBD1. V lost 6 bases to trimming and J lost 3 bases; unmatched junction nucleotides: 5. This CDR3 has 13 residues. CDR1 and CDR2 from the germline V gene are SGHRS and YFSETQ. The CDR3 coding sequence is TGCGCCAGCACCATTACAGGGGACTATGGCTACACCTTC. The encoded protein is CASTITGDYGYTF.

This clonotype was picked up many times. The chain has TRBV12-3 or TRBV12-4 and TRBJ2-7, with unresolved D. This CDR3 comprises 13 residues. V gave up 9 bases and J gave up 2 bases, with 14 bases separating them. CDR3 bases: TGTGCCAGTATGGGTGTGGAGACCTACGAGCAGTACTTC. It is translated as CASMGVETYEQYF.

This clonotype has more than one count but fewer than ten. J is TRBJ2-1 and V is TRBV29-1; D gene uncertain. The CDR3 consists of 15 residues. Germline assignment: CDR1 SQVTM and CDR2 ANQGSEA. Between the trimmed V and J ends, which lost 3 bases and 0 bases, there was a span of 12 bases. For the CDR3, the DNA is TGCAGCGTTGAGGGTGCGGACCTCTCCTACAATGAGCAGTTCTTC. Translation: CSVEGADLSYNEQFF.

The J gene is TRBJ1-2, the V gene TRBV6-2 or TRBV6-3; no definite D call. V was cut by 2 bases and J by 4 bases, with 8 bases left in between. Looked up from germline, CDR1 is MNHEY and CDR2 is SVGEGT. The CDR3 spans 13 residues. DNA of the CDR3: TGTGCCAGCAGTTACCAAGCCCGCTATGGCTACACCTTC. It encodes CASSYQARYGYTF.

The chain carries TRBV18 and TRBJ1-5; D is perhaps TRBD1 (6 bases). CDR3 size: 16 residues. Looked up from germline, CDR1 is KGHSH and CDR2 is LQKENI. V lost 1 base to trimming and J lost 11 bases, with 21 bases between them. The CDR3 coding sequence is TGTGCCAGCTCACCACGCGCGGGGGCAGCTTTTTGGTCCCAGCATTTT. It specifies CASSPRAGAAFWSQHF.

This chain connects TRBV7-2 to TRBJ1-2; D is possibly TRBD1 (5 bases). Trimming removed 5 bases from V and 6 bases from J, with 13 bases in between. The CDR3 runs 13 residues. Germline CDR1 is SGHTA and CDR2 is FQGNSA. CDR3 residues: CASSTTRVDGYTF. DNA for the CDR3: TGTGCCAGCAGCACGACCAGGGTCGATGGCTACACCTTC.